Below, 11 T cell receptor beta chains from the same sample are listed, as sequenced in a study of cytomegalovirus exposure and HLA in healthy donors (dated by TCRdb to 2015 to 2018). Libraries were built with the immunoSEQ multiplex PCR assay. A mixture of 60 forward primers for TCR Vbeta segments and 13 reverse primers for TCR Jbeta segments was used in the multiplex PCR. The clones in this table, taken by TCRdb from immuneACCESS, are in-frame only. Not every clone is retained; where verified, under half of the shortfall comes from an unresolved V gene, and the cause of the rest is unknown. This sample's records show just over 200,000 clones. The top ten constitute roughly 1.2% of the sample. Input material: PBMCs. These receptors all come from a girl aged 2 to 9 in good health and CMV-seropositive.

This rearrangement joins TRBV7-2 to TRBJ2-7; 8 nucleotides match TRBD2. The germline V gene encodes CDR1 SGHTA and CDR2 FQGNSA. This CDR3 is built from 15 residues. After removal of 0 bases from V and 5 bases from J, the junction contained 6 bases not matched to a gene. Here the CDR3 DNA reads TGTGCCAGCAGCTTAGCGTCGGGAGGGCCCCACGAGCAGTACTTC. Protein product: CASSLASGGPHEQYF.

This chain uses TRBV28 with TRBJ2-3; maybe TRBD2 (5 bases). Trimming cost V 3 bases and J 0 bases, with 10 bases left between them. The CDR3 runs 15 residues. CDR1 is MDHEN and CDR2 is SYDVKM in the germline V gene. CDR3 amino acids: CASSLSSPSTDTQYF. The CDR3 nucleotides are TGTGCCAGCAGTTTGTCTAGCCCTAGCACAGATACGCAGTATTTT. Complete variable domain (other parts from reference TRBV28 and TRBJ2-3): DVKVTQSSRYLVKRTGEKVFLECVQDMDHENMFWYRQDPGLGLRLIYFSYDVKMKEKGDIPEGYSVSREKKERFSLILESASTNQTSMYLCASSLSSPSTDTQYFGPGTRLTVL.

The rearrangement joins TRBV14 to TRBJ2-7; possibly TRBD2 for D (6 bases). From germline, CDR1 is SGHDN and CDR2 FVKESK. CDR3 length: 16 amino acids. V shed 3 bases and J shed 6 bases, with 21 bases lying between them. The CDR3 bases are TGTGCCAGCAGCCACATCCCCCGGGGGTCCGGGGGCGAGCAGTACTTC. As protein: CASSHIPRGSGGEQYF.

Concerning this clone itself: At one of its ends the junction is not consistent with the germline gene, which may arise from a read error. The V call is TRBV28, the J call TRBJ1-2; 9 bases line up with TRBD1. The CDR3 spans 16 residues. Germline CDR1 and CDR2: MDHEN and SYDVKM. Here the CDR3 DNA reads TGTGCCAGCAGCCGATCTCCGGGACAGGGAGGGTATGGCTACGCCTTC. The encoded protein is CASSRSPGQGGYGYAF.

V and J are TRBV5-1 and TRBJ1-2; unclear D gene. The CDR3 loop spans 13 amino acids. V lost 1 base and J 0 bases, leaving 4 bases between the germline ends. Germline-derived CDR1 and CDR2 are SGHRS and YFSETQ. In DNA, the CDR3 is TGCGCCAGCAGCTTGTCAGCTAACTATGGCTACACCTTC. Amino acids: CASSLSANYGYTF.

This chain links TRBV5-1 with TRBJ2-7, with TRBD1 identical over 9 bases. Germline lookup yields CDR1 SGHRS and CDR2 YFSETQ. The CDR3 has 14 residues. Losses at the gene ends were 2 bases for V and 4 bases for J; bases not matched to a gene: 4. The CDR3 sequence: CASSFGTGQYEQYF. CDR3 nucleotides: TGCGCCAGCAGCTTCGGGACAGGGCAATACGAGCAGTACTTC.

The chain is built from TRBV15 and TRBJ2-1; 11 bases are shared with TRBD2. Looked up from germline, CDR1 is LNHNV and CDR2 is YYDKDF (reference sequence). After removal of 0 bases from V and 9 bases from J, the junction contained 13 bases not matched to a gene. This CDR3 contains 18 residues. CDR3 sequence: CATSRDRAGLAEAGEQFF. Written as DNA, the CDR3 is TGTGCCACCAGCAGAGATCGCGCGGGACTAGCGGAGGCTGGTGAGCAGTTCTTC.

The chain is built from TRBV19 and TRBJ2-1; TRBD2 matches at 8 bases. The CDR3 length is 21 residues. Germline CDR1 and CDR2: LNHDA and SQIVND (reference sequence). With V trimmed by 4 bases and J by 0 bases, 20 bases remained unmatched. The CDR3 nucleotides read TGTGCCAGTAGTAATGGGCCTGTAGCGGGGCTTAAATCAAGCTCCTACAATGAGCAGTTCTTC. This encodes CASSNGPVAGLKSSSYNEQFF.

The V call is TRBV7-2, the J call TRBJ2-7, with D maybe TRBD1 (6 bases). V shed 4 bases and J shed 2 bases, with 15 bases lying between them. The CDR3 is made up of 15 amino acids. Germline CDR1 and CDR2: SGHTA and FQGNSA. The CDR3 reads CASSSPRGNPYEQYF. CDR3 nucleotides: TGTGCCAGCAGCTCCCCTAGGGGGAATCCCTACGAGCAGTACTTC.

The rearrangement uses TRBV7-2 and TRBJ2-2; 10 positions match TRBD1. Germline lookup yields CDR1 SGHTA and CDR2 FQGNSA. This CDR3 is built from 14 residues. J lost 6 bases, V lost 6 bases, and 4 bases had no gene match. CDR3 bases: TGTGCCAGCAGACCGACAGGGGGCCCCGGGGAGCTGTTTTTT. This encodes CASRPTGGPGELFF.

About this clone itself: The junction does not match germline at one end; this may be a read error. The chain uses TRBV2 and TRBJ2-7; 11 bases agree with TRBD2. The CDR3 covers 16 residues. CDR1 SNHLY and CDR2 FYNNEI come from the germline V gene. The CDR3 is CASSDQRSGVTSGRIF. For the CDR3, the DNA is TGTGCCAGCAGTGATCAACGCAGCGGGGTAACTAGCGGGAGAATCTTC.